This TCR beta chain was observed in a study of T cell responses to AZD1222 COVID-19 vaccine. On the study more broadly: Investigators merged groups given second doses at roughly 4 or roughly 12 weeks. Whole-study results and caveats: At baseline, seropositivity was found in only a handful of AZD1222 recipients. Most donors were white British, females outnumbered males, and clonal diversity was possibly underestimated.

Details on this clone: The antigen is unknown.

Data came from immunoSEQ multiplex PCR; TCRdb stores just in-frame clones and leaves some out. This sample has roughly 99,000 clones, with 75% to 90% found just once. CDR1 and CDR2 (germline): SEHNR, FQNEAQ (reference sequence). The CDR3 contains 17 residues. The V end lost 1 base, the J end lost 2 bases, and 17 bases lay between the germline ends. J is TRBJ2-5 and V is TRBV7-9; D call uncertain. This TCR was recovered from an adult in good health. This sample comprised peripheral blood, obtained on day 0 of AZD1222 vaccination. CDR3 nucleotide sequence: TGTGCCAGCAGCTTAGGGGGTACTGGGTCCCATCAAGAGACCCAGTACTTC. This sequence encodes CASSLGGTGSHQETQYF.